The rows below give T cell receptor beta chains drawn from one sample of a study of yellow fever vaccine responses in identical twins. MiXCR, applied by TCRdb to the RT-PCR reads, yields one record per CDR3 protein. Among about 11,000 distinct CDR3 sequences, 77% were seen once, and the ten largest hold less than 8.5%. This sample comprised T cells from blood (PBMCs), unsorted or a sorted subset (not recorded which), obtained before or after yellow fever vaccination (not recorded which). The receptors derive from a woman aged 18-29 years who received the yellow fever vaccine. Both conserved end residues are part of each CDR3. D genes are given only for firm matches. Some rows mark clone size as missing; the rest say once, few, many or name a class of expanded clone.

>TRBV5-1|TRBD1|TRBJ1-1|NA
CASSRRTGPNTEAFF
TGCGCCAGCAGCCGAAGGACAGGACCGAACACTGAAGCTTTCTTT
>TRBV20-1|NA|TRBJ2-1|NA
CSARNGDNNEQFF
TGCAGTGCTAGGAATGGGGACAACAATGAGCAGTTCTTC
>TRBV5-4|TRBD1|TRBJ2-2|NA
CASSLRQGTGELFF
TGTGCCAGCAGCTTGCGACAGGGAACCGGGGAGCTGTTTTTT
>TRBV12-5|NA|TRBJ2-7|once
CASGLSRAYEQYF
TGTGCTAGTGGTTTGAGCAGAGCCTACGAGCAGTACTTC
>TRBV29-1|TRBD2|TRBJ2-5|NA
CSVDRFERGQETQYF
TGCAGCGTTGATCGGTTCGAGCGGGGACAAGAGACCCAGTACTTC
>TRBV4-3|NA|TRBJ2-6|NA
CASSQVTGASSGANVLTF
TGCGCCAGCAGCCAAGTCACGGGGGCCAGCTCTGGGGCCAACGTCCTGACTTTC
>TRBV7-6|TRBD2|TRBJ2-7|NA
CASSVRLAGVDQQYF
TGTGCCAGCAGCGTCCGGCTAGCGGGAGTCGATCAGCAGTACTTC
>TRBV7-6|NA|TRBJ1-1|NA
CASSLVINTEAFF
TGTGCCAGCAGCTTAGTAATCAACACTGAAGCTTTCTTT
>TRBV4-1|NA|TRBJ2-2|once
CASSHYRVTGELFF
TGCGCCAGCAGCCATTACAGGGTCACCGGGGAGCTGTTTTTT
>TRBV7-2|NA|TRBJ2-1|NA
CASSLAKTGQFF
TGTGCCAGCAGCTTAGCGAAGACAGGGCAGTTCTTC
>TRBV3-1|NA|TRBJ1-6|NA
CASSQDLNSPLHF
TGTGCCAGCAGCCAGGACCTTAATTCACCCCTCCACTTT
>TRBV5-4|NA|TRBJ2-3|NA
CASSFSEDTQYF
TGTGCCAGCAGCTTTTCTGAGGATACGCAGTATTTT
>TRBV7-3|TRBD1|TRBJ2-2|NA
CASSATPGTGDTGELFF
TGTGCCAGCAGCGCAACTCCCGGGACAGGGGACACCGGGGAGCTGTTTTTT
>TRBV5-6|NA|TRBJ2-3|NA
CASSFYHRRTDTQYF
TGTGCCAGCAGCTTCTATCACAGACGCACAGATACGCAGTATTTT
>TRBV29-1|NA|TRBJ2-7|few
CSVEFGQSYEQYF
TGCAGCGTTGAATTCGGGCAGTCCTACGAGCAGTACTTC
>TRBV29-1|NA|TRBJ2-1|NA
CSVSGGQSSYNEQFF
TGCAGCGTGAGCGGGGGACAGAGCTCCTACAATGAGCAGTTCTTC
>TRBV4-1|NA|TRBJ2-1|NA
CASSQEAGSSYNEQFF
TGCGCCAGCAGCCAAGAGGCCGGGAGCTCCTACAATGAGCAGTTCTTC
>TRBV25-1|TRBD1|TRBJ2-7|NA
CASRVGTGTYEQYF
TGTGCCAGCAGAGTCGGGACAGGGACCTACGAGCAGTACTTC
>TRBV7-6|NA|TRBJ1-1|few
CASSFLNTEAFF
TGTGCCAGCAGCTTTCTGAACACTGAAGCTTTCTTT
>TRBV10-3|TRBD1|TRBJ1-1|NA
CAIRPDREGAFF
TGTGCCATCAGGCCGGACAGGGAAGGAGCTTTCTTT
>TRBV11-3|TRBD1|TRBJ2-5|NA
CASSLGQGQETQYF
TGTGCCAGCAGCTTAGGACAGGGACAAGAGACCCAGTACTTC
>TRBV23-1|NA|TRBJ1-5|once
CASSQSIATPSSQPQHF
TGCGCCAGCAGTCAATCGATTGCGACACCGTCGAGTCAGCCCCAGCATTTT
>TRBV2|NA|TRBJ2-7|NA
CASLGGRFSGEQYF
TGTGCCAGCCTCGGGGGGCGCTTTAGCGGAGAGCAGTACTTC
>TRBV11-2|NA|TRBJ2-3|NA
CASSLQGLLSTDTQYF
TGTGCCAGCAGCTTACAGGGGTTACTTAGCACAGATACGCAGTATTTT
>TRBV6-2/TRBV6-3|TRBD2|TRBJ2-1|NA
CASSYSPGLAGVNEQFF
TGTGCCAGCAGTTACTCGCCGGGACTAGCGGGAGTCAATGAGCAGTTCTTC
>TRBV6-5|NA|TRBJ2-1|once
CASSSDGSSYNEQFF
TGTGCCAGCAGTTCTGACGGAAGCTCCTACAATGAGCAGTTCTTC
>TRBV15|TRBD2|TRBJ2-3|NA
CATSRAASGITDTQYF
TGTGCCACCAGCAGAGCGGCTAGCGGGATCACAGATACGCAGTATTTT
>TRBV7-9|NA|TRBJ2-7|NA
CASSSSPYEQYF
TGTGCCAGCAGCTCATCTCCCTACGAGCAGTACTTC
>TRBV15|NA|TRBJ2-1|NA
CATSRASGGFYEQFF
TGTGCCACCAGCAGAGCATCCGGGGGCTTCTATGAGCAGTTCTTC
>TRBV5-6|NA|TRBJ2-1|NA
CASTPPSFSYNEQFF
TGTGCCAGCACCCCACCGAGCTTTTCCTACAATGAGCAGTTCTTC
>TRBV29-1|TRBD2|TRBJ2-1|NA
CSVVGLAGVGNEQFF
TGCAGCGTTGTGGGCCTAGCGGGAGTAGGCAATGAGCAGTTCTTC
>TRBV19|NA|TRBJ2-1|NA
CASTSAPPYNEQFF
TGTGCCAGTACCTCGGCACCCCCTTACAATGAGCAGTTCTTC
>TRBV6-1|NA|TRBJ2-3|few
CASSELIGGRSTDTQYF
TGTGCCAGCAGTGAACTTATCGGGGGAAGAAGCACAGATACGCAGTATTTT
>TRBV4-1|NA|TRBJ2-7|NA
CASSQGGLVYEQYF
TGCGCCAGCAGCCAAGGGGGTTTGGTGTACGAGCAGTACTTC
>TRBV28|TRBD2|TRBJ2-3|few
CASTAGGLHTDTQYF
TGTGCCAGCACCGCGGGGGGACTACACACAGATACGCAGTATTTT
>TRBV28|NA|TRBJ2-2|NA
CASSLTGELFF
TGTGCCAGCAGTTTGACCGGGGAGCTGTTTTTT
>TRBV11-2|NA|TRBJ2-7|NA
CASSDSGYEQYF
TGTGCCAGCAGCGATAGTGGCTACGAGCAGTACTTC
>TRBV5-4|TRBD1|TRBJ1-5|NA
CASSLETGDQPQHF
TGTGCCAGCAGCTTGGAAACAGGGGATCAGCCCCAGCATTTT
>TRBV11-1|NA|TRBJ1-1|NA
CASTLGQGNTEAFF
TGTGCCAGCACCCTGGGGCAGGGGAACACTGAAGCTTTCTTT
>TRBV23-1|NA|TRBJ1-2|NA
CASSQSLAGDLDYGYTF
TGCGCCAGCAGTCAATCCCTGGCGGGGGATTTGGACTATGGCTACACCTTC
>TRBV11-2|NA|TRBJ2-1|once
CASWIIEGEQFF
TGTGCCAGCTGGATCATCGAAGGTGAGCAGTTCTTC
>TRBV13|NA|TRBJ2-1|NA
CASSSFLGQRYNEQFF
TGTGCCAGCAGCTCGTTTCTTGGACAGCGTTACAATGAGCAGTTCTTC
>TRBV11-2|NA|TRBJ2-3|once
CASSHGGATDTQYF
TGTGCCAGCAGCCACGGCGGGGCCACAGATACGCAGTATTTT
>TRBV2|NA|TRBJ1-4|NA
CASSPGVRANEKLFF
TGTGCCAGCAGTCCGGGGGTCAGAGCCAATGAAAAACTGTTTTTT
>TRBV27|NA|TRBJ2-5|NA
CASSLWSGLRETQYF
TGTGCCAGCAGTTTATGGTCAGGTCTCCGAGAGACCCAGTACTTC